This record covers a single TCR beta chain. Its target is unknown. Naive CD8 isolation took CD45RO-negative cells positively selected for CCR7 and excluded terminally differentiated effector memory CD45RA+ cells. This entry belongs to a study of shared clonotypes between healthy human individuals. Findings and limits, study-wide: It was anticipated that sequencing depth would influence how many clonotypes donors shared.

Repertoires were generated with immunoSEQ multiplex PCR, while TCRdb's copy carries only in-frame clones and drops some. Among hundreds of thousands of clones, 95% to 98% were seen once, and the ten largest hold 0.3%. The V and J ends lost 0 bases and 0 bases respectively, with 5 bases between them. The CDR3 consists of 14 residues. Germline V gene sequence: CDR1 LNHNV, CDR2 YYDKDF (reference sequence). The sample consisted of naive CD8+ T cells sorted from blood. The genes are TRBV15 and TRBJ1-2; D unclear. The source is a man in his thirties or forties in good health. The DNA of the CDR3 is TGTGCCACCAGCAGAGAACAGACTAACTATGGCTACACCTTC. Protein sequence: CATSREQTNYGYTF.